The 25 T cell receptor beta chains in this list originate from one sample, sequenced in a study of T-cell memory formation after mild COVID-19. Via MiXCR, TCRdb re-called the 5' RACE reads, giving one row per CDR3 protein. This table has under 3,000 distinct CDR3 sequences, less than 75% appearing once. Sequencing was performed on PBMCs or a T cell subset sorted from them (not recorded which). Every receptor here comes from an adult who had mild COVID-19 (a few samples of this study predate the infection). Cell type and time point are not known.

This clonotype was seen a single time. V is TRBV11-2 and J is TRBJ2-1, with D maybe TRBD1 (5 bases). The CDR3 spans 13 residues. Trimming took 0 bases from V and 12 from J, leaving 12 bases between them. The germline V gene encodes CDR1 SGHAT and CDR2 FQNNGV. CDR3 nucleotides: TGTGCCAGCAGCTTAGATATCCAGGGAAGGCAGTTCTTC. Translated: CASSLDIQGRQFF.

This clonotype is medium-sized in the sample. This chain uses TRBV27 with TRBJ1-1, with D unclear. With 6 bases removed from V and 6 bases from J, the gap between germline ends came to 20 bases. The CDR3 is made up of 15 amino acids. From germline, CDR1 is MNHEY and CDR2 SMNVEV (reference sequence). The CDR3 DNA reads as TGTGCCAGCAGAGTCTTGGGTGGGGAGGCTCCTGAAGCTTTCTTT. Translating it yields CASRVLGGEAPEAFF.

This clonotype rates as large (0.1 to 1%). V usage is TRBV27 and J usage is TRBJ2-1; tentatively, D is TRBD1 (6 bases). V lost 4 bases and J 6 bases, leaving 10 bases between the germline ends. This CDR3 has 13 amino acids. CDR1 is MNHEY, CDR2 SMNVEV, per germline (reference sequence). The CDR3 DNA reads as TGTGCCAGCAGTTGGCGAGGGGGCAATGAGCAGTTCTTC. It encodes CASSWRGGNEQFF.

This clonotype was detected once. The chain recombines TRBV12-3 or TRBV12-4 with TRBJ2-7; 8 bases line up with TRBD1. The length of the CDR3 is 14 residues. After removal of 3 bases from V and 0 bases from J, the junction contained 1 base not matched to a gene. The CDR3 sequence: CASSFGTGSYEQYF. In nucleotides, the CDR3 is TGTGCCAGCAGTTTCGGGACAGGCTCCTACGAGCAGTACTTC.

V and J are TRBV5-1 and TRBJ1-1; TRBD1 matches at 7 bases. The CDR3 loop spans 16 amino acids. Germline CDR1 is SGHRS and CDR2 is YFSETQ. V gave up 4 bases and J gave up 3 bases; unmatched junction bases: 12. CDR3 protein: CASSARQGHPDTEAFF. The CDR3 coding sequence is TGCGCCAGCAGCGCTAGACAGGGCCATCCGGACACTGAAGCTTTCTTT.

By proportion, this clonotype is large. J is TRBJ1-2 and V is TRBV7-8; D possibly corresponds to TRBD1 (5 bases). This CDR3 has 14 amino acids. Deletions cut 6 bases from V and 4 bases from J, with 15 bases between. Germline V lookup: CDR1 SGHVS, CDR2 FQNEAQ. Written as DNA, the CDR3 is TGTGCCAGCAGTCCTAGACAGAATCTCTATGGCTACACCTTC. Translating gives CASSPRQNLYGYTF.

V usage is TRBV7-2 and J usage is TRBJ1-6, with unresolved D. V lost 1 base, J lost 7 bases, and 11 bases lay in between. The CDR3 covers 15 residues. Germline V lookup: CDR1 SGHTA, CDR2 FQGNSA. The CDR3, as DNA: TGTGCCAGCAGCTTAGATAGGGATAGGAATTCACCCCTCCACTTT. It yields the protein CASSLDRDRNSPLHF.

In this sample, this clonotype turned up many times. V is TRBV15 and J is TRBJ2-3; D is ambiguous. V shed 0 bases and J shed 5 bases, with 6 bases lying between them. Germline CDR1 LNHNV, CDR2 YYDKDF (reference sequence). This CDR3 spans 13 amino acids. The chain's CDR3 is CATSRDRVDTQYF. CDR3 in DNA: TGTGCCACCAGCAGAGATAGGGTAGATACGCAGTATTTT.

J is TRBJ2-7 and V is TRBV2; 10 bases match TRBD1. The CDR3 is 16 amino acids. V was clipped by 0 bases and J by 6 bases; unmatched bases: 8. The germline CDR1 and CDR2 sequences are SNHLY and FYNNEI. CDR3 DNA sequence: TGTGCCAGCAGTGAAGCCTTGGACAGGGGGGCTGTCGAGCAGTACTTC. It translates to CASSEALDRGAVEQYF.

This clonotype was recorded at least ten times. This rearrangement joins TRBV12-3 or TRBV12-4 to TRBJ2-3, with D possibly matching TRBD2 (6 bases). The CDR3 sequence is 14 residues long. The germline V and J ends were trimmed by 3 bases and 6 bases, with 13 bases remaining between them. The CDR3: CASSLGGVGDTQYF. In nucleotides, the CDR3 is TGTGCCAGCAGTTTGGGCGGGGTAGGGGATACGCAGTATTTT.

This chain connects TRBV29-1 to TRBJ2-5; 8 bases are shared with TRBD2. From germline, CDR1 is SQVTM and CDR2 ANQGSEA. The CDR3 totals 13 residues. The CDR3 sequence is CSSGRGRGVTQYF. The CDR3 DNA reads as TGCAGTTCCGGGAGGGGCCGGGGGGTGACCCAGTACTTC.

This clonotype appeared a few times. The rearrangement uses TRBV7-8 and TRBJ2-7, with 8 bases fitting TRBD1. CDR1 SGHVS and CDR2 FQNEAQ come from the germline V gene. The CDR3 has 14 residues. V shed 5 bases, J shed 2 bases, and the junction held 5 bases outside the gene matches. The chain's CDR3 is CASSVGQGAYEQYF. In nucleotides, the CDR3 is TGTGCCAGCAGCGTCGGACAGGGTGCCTACGAGCAGTACTTC.

The chain combines TRBV27 with TRBJ1-1; D perhaps matches TRBD1 (5 bases). CDR1 and CDR2 (germline): MNHEY, SMNVEV (reference sequence). V was trimmed by 2 bases and J by 4 bases, leaving 11 bases between them. This CDR3 contains 14 residues. Written as DNA, the CDR3 is TGTGCCAGCAGTTTACTGGGGGGAGGCACTGAAGCTTTCTTT. Amino acids: CASSLLGGGTEAFF.

This chain connects TRBV20-1 to TRBJ1-1, with TRBD1 matching over 8 bases. J was trimmed by 4 bases and V by 0 bases; bases with no gene match: 13. This CDR3 region has 17 residues. Germline loops: CDR1 DFQATT, CDR2 SNEGSKA (reference sequence). This CDR3 is CSARDFTGGPYSTEAFF. In DNA, the CDR3 is TGCAGTGCTAGAGACTTCACAGGGGGGCCATATAGCACTGAAGCTTTCTTT.

The chain joins TRBV30 to TRBJ2-7; unclear D gene. This CDR3 is built from 13 residues. Deletions cut 0 bases from V and 3 bases from J, with 9 bases between. Germline V gene sequence: CDR1 GTSNPN, CDR2 SVGIG (reference sequence). The CDR3 DNA is TGTGCCTGGAGTGTAAAGGGAAACTACGAGCAGTACTTC. Protein: CAWSVKGNYEQYF.

The chain has TRBV7-9 and TRBJ1-3, with D possibly TRBD1 on 6 matching bases. In germline, CDR1 is SEHNR, CDR2 FQNEAQ (reference sequence). The V end was cut by 1 base, the J end by 0 bases, with 10 bases between. There are 16 residues in the CDR3. The CDR3 coding sequence is TGTGCCAGCAGCTTAGACCGGGGGCCCTCTGGAAACACCATATATTTT. As protein: CASSLDRGPSGNTIYF.

In its sample, this clonotype was seen once. The DNA of the CDR3 is TGCAGTGCGAGACGGACAGGGGCCTACGAGCAGTACTTC. Amino acid sequence: CSARRTGAYEQYF. The V gene is TRBV20-1, the J gene TRBJ2-7; 9 bases line up with TRBD1. The germline V gene has CDR1 DFQATT and CDR2 SNEGSKA (reference sequence). J was trimmed by 2 bases and V by 6 bases; bases with no gene match: 5. The CDR3 is 13 amino acids.

The rearrangement joins TRBV7-6 to TRBJ2-7; 9 nucleotides agree with TRBD1. The CDR3 covers 15 residues. Germline CDR1 SGHVS, CDR2 FNYEAQ. V shed 5 bases, J shed 0 bases, and the junction held 5 bases outside the gene matches. Written as DNA, the CDR3 is TGTGCCAGCAGCCACACGGGACAGGGCTCCTACGAGCAGTACTTC. Its protein is CASSHTGQGSYEQYF.

The chain uses TRBV5-1 and TRBJ2-7, with D possibly being TRBD1 (5 bases). Trimming took off 1 base at V and 1 base at J, with 9 bases between the two ends. Per germline, CDR1 SGHRS and CDR2 YFSETQ. The CDR3 runs 14 residues. CDR3 amino acids: CASSLLGASYEQYF. DNA of the CDR3: TGCGCCAGCAGCTTGTTAGGGGCTTCCTACGAGCAGTACTTC.

The chain combines TRBV12-3 or TRBV12-4 with TRBJ2-5; 8 nucleotides line up with TRBD2. The CDR3 consists of 15 residues. Trimming took 5 bases from V and 5 from J; bases not matched to a gene: 10. The CDR3 sequence: CASSPGTRRGETQYF. The CDR3 DNA follows: TGTGCCAGCAGTCCCGGGACTAGGAGGGGGGAGACCCAGTACTTC.

A few counts support this clonotype. This chain joins TRBV7-2 and TRBJ2-2; a possible D gene is TRBD1 (5 bases). This CDR3 spans 14 amino acids. Germline CDR1 SGHTA, CDR2 FQGNSA. The V gene lost 1 base and the J gene lost 9 bases, with 12 bases spanning the gap. DNA of the CDR3: TGTGCCAGCAGCTTAGGGGCAGGGAATCGGGAGCTGTTTTTT. Translation gives CASSLGAGNRELFF. Using reference TRBV7-2 and TRBJ2-2 for the parts outside the CDR3, the full variable domain is GAGVSQSPSNKVTEKGKDVELRCDPISGHTALYWYRQSLGQGLEFLIYFQGNSAPDKSGLPSDRFSAERTGGSVSTLTIQRTQQEDSAVYLCASSLGAGNRELFFGEGSRLTVL.

This clonotype was detected a few times. The chain recombines TRBV7-3 with TRBJ2-5, with 8 bases aligning to TRBD2. Germline CDR1 SGHTA, CDR2 FQGTGA. This CDR3 is 14 amino acids long. The V and J ends lost 5 bases and 5 bases, in that order; junction bases with no gene match: 7. The CDR3 loop reads CASSPGGPLETQYF. CDR3 in DNA: TGTGCCAGCAGCCCGGGGGGGCCCTTGGAGACCCAGTACTTC. Supplemented by reference TRBV7-3 and TRBJ2-5, the full variable domain reads GAGVSQTPSNKVTEKGKYVELRCDPISGHTALYWYRQSLGQGPEFLIYFQGTGAADDSGLPNDRFFAVRPEGSVSTLKIQRTERGDSAVYLCASSPGGPLETQYFGPGTRLLVL.

This clonotype ranks as large (0.1 to 1%). The chain combines TRBV12-3 or TRBV12-4 with TRBJ1-2, with D possibly TRBD1 on 6 matching bases. Trimming removed 6 bases at V and 4 bases at J, with 18 bases between. CDR3 length equals 15 residues. The CDR3 DNA reads as TGTGCCAGCAGCTCCGACAGGAAACCCTCCTATGGCTACACCTTC. It translates to CASSSDRKPSYGYTF.

In this sample, this clonotype is large (0.1 to 1%). The chain uses TRBV30 and TRBJ2-7, with 8 bases matching TRBD2. The length of the CDR3 is 12 residues. Unmatched junction bases numbered 7, after V lost 7 bases and J lost 5 bases. Germline V gives CDR1 GTSNPN, CDR2 SVGIG (reference sequence). The DNA of the CDR3 is TGTGCCTATAATAGCGGGATCCACGAGCAGTACTTC. Translation: CAYNSGIHEQYF.

This chain joins TRBV12-3 or TRBV12-4 and TRBJ2-5; 9 bases are shared with TRBD2. The CDR3 sequence is 15 residues long. V was clipped by 0 bases and J by 4 bases; unmatched bases: 3. The CDR3 protein is CASSLAQAGGETQYF. The CDR3, as DNA: TGTGCCAGCAGTTTAGCGCAAGCGGGGGGAGAGACCCAGTACTTC.